This TCR beta chain was observed in a study of blood T cell repertoires in COVID-19. V lost 5 bases and J lost 6; bases outside the gene matches: 4. This CDR3 region has 14 residues. Germline CDR1 is MRHNA and CDR2 is SNTAGT. The table came from immunoSEQ multiplex PCR; TCRdb's copy has only in-frame clones and leaves some out. This table holds over 90,000 clones, 70% to 90% found once. The J gene is TRBJ1-5, the V gene TRBV6-4; 10 positions agree with TRBD1. This clonotype was obtained from a middle-aged man in a cohort sampled during active COVID-19. Sequenced input: peripheral blood. CDR3 protein: CASSLTGGGQPQHF. DNA of the CDR3: TGTGCCAGCAGTCTGACAGGGGGCGGTCAGCCCCAGCATTTT.